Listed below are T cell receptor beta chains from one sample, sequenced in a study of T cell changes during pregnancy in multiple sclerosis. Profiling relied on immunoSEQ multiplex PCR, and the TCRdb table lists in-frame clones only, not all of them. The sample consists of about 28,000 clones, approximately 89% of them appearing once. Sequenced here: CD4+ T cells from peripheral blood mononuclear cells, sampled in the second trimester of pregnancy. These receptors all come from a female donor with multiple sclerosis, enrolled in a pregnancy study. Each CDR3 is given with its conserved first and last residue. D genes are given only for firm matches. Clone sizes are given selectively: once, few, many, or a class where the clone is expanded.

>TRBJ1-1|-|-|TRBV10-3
TGTGCCATCAGTAAACAGCGGGACGACATGAACACTGAAGCTTTCTTT
CAISKQRDDMNTEAFF
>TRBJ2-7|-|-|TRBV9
TGTGCCAGCAGCGTAGCCGTCTCGGGCTACGAGCAGTACTTC
CASSVAVSGYEQYF
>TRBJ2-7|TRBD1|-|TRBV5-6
TGTGCCAGCAGCCCGGTGGGGACAGGGACCTCCTACGAGCAGTACTTC
CASSPVGTGTSYEQYF
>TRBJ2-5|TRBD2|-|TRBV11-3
TGTGCCAGCAGCTTTCGGGGGGGGGAGACCCAGTACTTC
CASSFRGGETQYF
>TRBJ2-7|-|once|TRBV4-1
TGCGCCAGCAGCCAAGATTCGGTAGTCAACGAGCAGTACTTC
CASSQDSVVNEQYF
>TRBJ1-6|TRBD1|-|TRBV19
TGTGCCAGTAGTCCACGGACAGGACAATATTCACCCCTCCACTTT
CASSPRTGQYSPLHF
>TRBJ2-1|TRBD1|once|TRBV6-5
TGTGCCAGCAGTTTCAGGGGGCCTGACAATGAGCAGTTCTTC
CASSFRGPDNEQFF
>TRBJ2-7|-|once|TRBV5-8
TGTGCCAGCAGCTTGGGGGCAGGGCGACACGAGCAGTACTTC
CASSLGAGRHEQYF
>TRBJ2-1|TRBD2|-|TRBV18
TGTGCCAGTCACCAGCGAATGCGGGGGGGAAGTAATGAGCAGTTCTTC
CASHQRMRGGSNEQFF
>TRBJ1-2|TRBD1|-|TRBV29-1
TGCAGCGGATTGGGACAGGACGATGGCTACACCTTC
CSGLGQDDGYTF
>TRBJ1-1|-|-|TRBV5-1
TGCGCCAGCAGCAGGACGGGAATCGGCACTGAAGCTTTCTTT
CASSRTGIGTEAFF